Included here is one T cell receptor beta chain sequence, with context. Its target is not known. Each of the donors was a healthy adult who was HIV-negative and had not had a recent acute infection or vaccination. Method: immunoSEQ multiplex PCR; TCRdb's copy keeps in-frame clones and lacks some. The table lists about 1 million clones, about 75% of them singletons. This entry is derived from a study of shared clonotypes between healthy human individuals. Study findings and constraints: Lower generation probabilities were found for non-shared clonotypes than for those shared by all four donors.

The clonotype was recovered from a man aged 18-30 years in good health. The specimen was memory CD4+ T cells sorted from blood. The subset: CD45RA-negative fraction.

CDR3 sequence: CASSLVPTQNEKLFF. In DNA, the CDR3 is TGCGCCAGCAGCTTGGTCCCCACCCAGAATGAAAAACTGTTTTTT. This chain connects TRBV5-1 to TRBJ1-4, with D uncertain. The ends were cut back, 0 bases at V and 5 bases at J, with 11 bases in the middle. This CDR3 is 15 amino acids long. CDR1 and CDR2 from the germline V gene are SGHRS and YFSETQ.